Following are 31 T cell receptor beta chains from one sample sequenced in a study of PD-1 blockade in classical Hodgkin lymphoma (dated by TCRdb to 2019 to 2021). Library preparation used the immunoSEQ multiplex PCR assay. TCRdb mirrors the immuneACCESS table, restricted to in-frame sequences. Some clones are absent from its copies; in checked studies, under half trace to an unresolved V gene, and the reason for the others is unknown. For this sample there are roughly 61,000 clones; roughly nine tenths appear just once. About 15% of the sample is in the top ten clones. Reading the label with the study, this specimen's time point is: cycle 1 day 1 (C1D1), immediately before nivolumab initiation. All trial patients had relapsed after autologous stem cell transplantation, with cohorts A, B and C differing in prior brentuximab vedotin exposure. The source material was peripheral blood mononuclear cells (PBMCs), sampled at baseline. The receptor set was obtained from a human donor with classical Hodgkin lymphoma.

This chain uses TRBV7-9 with TRBJ2-7; no clear D. V dropped 6 bases and J dropped 0 bases, with 15 bases sitting between them. This CDR3 spans 15 amino acids. Germline assignment: CDR1 SEHNR and CDR2 FQNEAQ (reference sequence). CDR3 amino acids: CASRQKSDPSYEQYF. The CDR3 DNA reads TGTGCCAGCAGACAGAAATCCGATCCCTCCTACGAGCAGTACTTC.

The CDR3 protein is CASSPLPVSGANVLTF. CDR3 bases: TGTGCCAGCAGCCCCCTCCCCGTGTCTGGGGCCAACGTCCTGACTTTC. The genes are TRBV7-6 and TRBJ2-6; D is uncertain. Germline CDR1 and CDR2: SGHVS and FNYEAQ. The length of the CDR3 is 16 residues. Trimming shortened V by 5 bases and J by 1 base, and 12 bases separated the two germline ends.

The sample holds a few counts of this clone. The chain employs TRBV19 and TRBJ1-6; D not resolved. The V end was cut by 5 bases, the J end by 1 base, with 15 bases between. CDR1 and CDR2 (germline): LNHDA, SQIVND (reference sequence). The CDR3 runs to 17 residues. The CDR3 DNA follows: TGTGCCAGTAGTGAGCGAGGTGGTTTATCCTATAATTCACCCCTCCACTTT. It is translated as CASSERGGLSYNSPLHF.

The chain joins TRBV7-9 to TRBJ1-5; TRBD1 matches 7 bases. CDR1 SEHNR and CDR2 FQNEAQ come from the germline V gene (reference sequence). The trim removed 7 bases at V and 6 bases at J, leaving 6 bases unmatched. CDR3 size: 13 residues. CDR3 coding DNA: TGTGCCAGCAACTCAGGGGGAGTTCAGCCCCAGCATTTT. Translated, it gives CASNSGGVQPQHF.

The chain carries TRBV10-3 and TRBJ1-3, with D unclear. Germline V lookup: CDR1 ENHRY, CDR2 SYGVKD. V was cut by 10 bases and J by 9 bases, with 22 bases left in between. The CDR3 has 14 residues. The CDR3, as DNA: TGTGCCACCCTCGGACGCCGCGTGAGTGGCACCATATATTTT. Translation: CATLGRRVSGTIYF.

The gene calls are TRBV6-5 and TRBJ2-3; weak D call: TRBD2 (5 bases). The CDR3 is 14 amino acids. Germline V lookup: CDR1 MNHEY, CDR2 SVGAGI. Trimming shortened V by 10 bases and J by 1 base, and 15 bases separated the two germline ends. CDR3 DNA: TGTGCCACTTCCCGGAGGCGAGGCACAGATACGCAGTATTTT. Amino acid sequence: CATSRRRGTDTQYF.

This chain joins TRBV13 and TRBJ1-1; D call uncertain. Deletions cut 4 bases from V and 0 bases from J, with 12 bases between. The CDR3 spans 15 residues. The germline V gene has CDR1 PRHDT and CDR2 FYEKMQ (reference sequence). CDR3 bases: TGTGCCAGCAGCTCCTCGGGAGGCCTGAACACTGAAGCTTTCTTT. Translation: CASSSSGGLNTEAFF.

J is TRBJ2-1 and V is TRBV5-1; the D call may be TRBD1 or TRBD2 (5 bases each). Germline CDR1 is SGHRS and CDR2 is YFSETQ. The CDR3 totals 17 residues. The V end was cut by 0 bases, the J end by 4 bases, with 17 bases between. The CDR3 sequence: CASSLEGWQGDYNEQFF. Written as DNA, the CDR3 is TGCGCCAGCAGCTTGGAGGGGTGGCAGGGAGATTACAATGAGCAGTTCTTC.

The chain is built from TRBV4-1 and TRBJ1-2, with D uncertain. V lost 3 bases to trimming and J lost 1 base, with 15 bases between them. CDR1 MGHRA and CDR2 YSYEKL come from the germline V gene. CDR3 size: 16 residues. This chain's CDR3 is CASSHWAGQFNYGYTF. The CDR3 DNA follows: TGCGCCAGCAGCCACTGGGCGGGCCAATTTAACTATGGCTACACCTTC.

In this sample, this clone turned up once. The genes are TRBV19 and TRBJ2-7; D ambiguous. The CDR3 is 16 residues long. CDR1 and CDR2 from the germline V gene are LNHDA and SQIVND (reference sequence). V dropped 5 bases and J dropped 3 bases, with 20 bases sitting between them. The CDR3 DNA reads TGTGCCAGTAGTCCCGATACTACCCTTGAGTACTACGAGCAGTACTTC. Translating gives CASSPDTTLEYYEQYF.

J is TRBJ2-1 and V is TRBV30; 10 bases are a match to TRBD1. The CDR3 is 14 amino acids. Trimming removed 3 bases from V and 8 bases from J; junction bases left unmatched: 7. From germline, CDR1 is GTSNPN and CDR2 SVGIG (reference sequence). The CDR3 sequence: CAWSPGQGGDEQFF. The CDR3 DNA reads as TGTGCCTGGAGCCCCGGACAGGGGGGCGATGAGCAGTTCTTC.

CDR3 coding DNA: TGTGCCAGCAGCTCCGGGACCTTGCCCTCTGGAAACACCATATATTTT. Amino acid sequence: CASSSGTLPSGNTIYF. V is TRBV7-9 and J is TRBJ1-3, with D possibly being TRBD1 (5 bases). The CDR3 runs 16 residues. Germline loops: CDR1 SEHNR, CDR2 FQNEAQ (reference sequence). Trimming shortened V by 4 bases and J by 0 bases, and 13 bases separated the two germline ends. Full variable domain (outside the CDR3, taken from reference TRBV7-9 and TRBJ1-3): DTGVSQNPRHKITKRGQNVTFRCDPISEHNRLYWYRQTLGQGPEFLTYFQNEAQLEKSRLLSDRFSAERPKGSFSTLEIQRTEQGDSAMYLCASSSGTLPSGNTIYFGEGSWLTVV.

J is TRBJ2-5 and V is TRBV5-1, with a tentative D call TRBD2 (6 bases). This CDR3 region has 15 residues. The V end was cut by 4 bases, the J end by 5 bases, with 18 bases between. Germline values: CDR1 SGHRS, CDR2 YFSETQ. This chain's CDR3 is CASSPVVDGRETQYF. CDR3 coding DNA: TGCGCCAGCAGCCCCGTGGTTGATGGGAGGGAGACCCAGTACTTC.

The CDR3, as DNA: TGCGCCAGCAGCCAAGAACCAGCTAACACTGAAGCTTTCTTT. This encodes CASSQEPANTEAFF. The rearrangement uses TRBV4-1 and TRBJ1-1, with unresolved D. The CDR3 contains 14 residues. Germline assignment: CDR1 MGHRA and CDR2 YSYEKL. Trimming took off 0 bases at V and 2 bases at J, with 7 bases between the two ends.

The chain recombines TRBV2 with TRBJ2-5; 7 nucleotides match TRBD2. CDR1 is SNHLY and CDR2 is FYNNEI in the germline V gene. V dropped 10 bases and J dropped 0; count of bases not matched to a gene: 8. The CDR3 spans 14 residues. DNA for the CDR3: TGTGCCACCCCGCAGGGAGGGGACCAAGAGACCCAGTACTTC. It is translated as CATPQGGDQETQYF.

The chain carries TRBV27 and TRBJ1-2; 12 positions agree with TRBD1. CDR3 length equals 17 residues. J gave up 4 bases and V 5 bases, and 11 bases lay outside the gene matches. Germline V gene sequence: CDR1 MNHEY, CDR2 SMNVEV (reference sequence). The CDR3 DNA follows: TGTGCCAGCAGTCCGGGGACAGGGGGCAGTATCGGCTATGGCTACACCTTC. Translated, it gives CASSPGTGGSIGYGYTF.

The gene calls are TRBV29-1 and TRBJ1-1; 9 bases map to TRBD1. The CDR3 consists of 16 residues. The germline V gene has CDR1 SQVTM and CDR2 ANQGSEA. Germline trimming cut 1 base from V and 1 base from J; bases unmatched to any gene: 7. CDR3 in DNA: TGCAGCGTTGAAGGGACAGGGGCCGGTGGGAACACTGAAGCTTTCTTT. Translation gives CSVEGTGAGGNTEAFF.

The gene calls are TRBV19 and TRBJ2-1; perhaps TRBD1 as D (5 bases). The CDR3 has 15 residues. Trimming shortened V by 7 bases and J by 3 bases, and 16 bases separated the two germline ends. CDR1 is LNHDA, CDR2 SQIVND, per germline (reference sequence). Written as DNA, the CDR3 is TGTGCCAGTAAATTCCAGGGTGTCGGCTACAATGAGCAGTTCTTC. Protein: CASKFQGVGYNEQFF.

V is TRBV4-1 and J is TRBJ1-6; 7 bases agree with TRBD1. The CDR3 sequence is 17 residues long. The germline V gene has CDR1 MGHRA and CDR2 YSYEKL. The V and J ends lost 5 bases and 0 bases, in that order; junction bases with no gene match: 7. As DNA, the CDR3 is TGCGCCAGCAGCAACCCTACAGGGGACTCCTATAATTCACCCCTCCACTTT. As protein: CASSNPTGDSYNSPLHF.

The V call is TRBV20-1, the J call TRBJ2-5; D is ambiguous. CDR3 length equals 11 residues. V was cut by 0 bases and J by 5 bases, with 4 bases left in between. Looked up from germline, CDR1 is DFQATT and CDR2 is SNEGSKA (reference sequence). The CDR3 is CSARDTETQYF. The CDR3 coding sequence is TGCAGTGCTAGAGACACCGAGACCCAGTACTTC.

The chain couples TRBV18 to TRBJ2-5, with D tentatively TRBD1 or TRBD2 (6 bases each). Germline CDR1 KGHSH, CDR2 LQKENI. Trimming cost V 5 bases and J 0 bases, with 10 bases left between them. The CDR3 extends over 14 amino acids. The CDR3, as DNA: TGTGCCAGCTCAAAGGGGGGCAACCAAGAGACCCAGTACTTC. This encodes CASSKGGNQETQYF.

The chain links TRBV12-5 to TRBJ1-1, with a tentative D call TRBD1 (5 bases). Trimming removed 3 bases at V and 3 bases at J, with 8 bases between. Germline V lookup: CDR1 LGHNT, CDR2 FRNRAP. The CDR3 loop spans 13 amino acids. The DNA for the CDR3 is TGTGCTAGTGGTTTAAGGGGAGACACTGAAGCTTTCTTT. The encoded protein is CASGLRGDTEAFF. Full variable domain (remainder filled in from reference TRBV12-5 and TRBJ1-1): DARVTQTPRHKVTEMGQEVTMRCQPILGHNTVFWYRQTMMQGLELLAYFRNRAPLDDSGMPKDRFSAEMPDATLATLKIQPSEPRDSAVYFCASGLRGDTEAFFGQGTRLTVV.

J is TRBJ1-5 and V is TRBV7-9, with a tentative D call TRBD1 (6 bases). The germline gives CDR1 SEHNR, CDR2 FQNEAQ (reference sequence). V lost 0 bases and J lost 5, with 14 bases in between. The CDR3 spans 16 residues. CDR3 loop: CASSLAGQFGDQPQHF. The CDR3 DNA follows: TGTGCCAGCAGCTTAGCAGGACAGTTCGGCGATCAGCCCCAGCATTTT.

The V gene is TRBV14, the J gene TRBJ1-1; D not resolved. Germline assignment: CDR1 SGHDN and CDR2 FVKESK. V lost 1 base and J lost 6, with 9 bases in between. The CDR3 length is 13 residues. CDR3 in amino acids: CASSQVVTAEAFF. The CDR3 region has the DNA TGTGCCAGCAGCCAAGTAGTAACAGCTGAAGCTTTCTTT. Variable domain in full (rest from reference TRBV14 and TRBJ1-1): EAGVTQFPSHSVIEKGQTVTLRCDPISGHDNLYWYRRVMGKEIKFLLHFVKESKQDESGMPNNRFLAERTGGTYSTLKVQPAELEDSGVYFCASSQVVTAEAFFGQGTRLTVV.

V gene TRBV11-2 combines with J gene TRBJ1-1; D may be TRBD1 (6 bases). The V and J ends lost 5 bases and 1 base respectively, with 23 bases between them. The CDR3 spans 18 residues. Germline CDR1 reads SGHAT; CDR2 reads FQNNGV. The CDR3 DNA follows: TGTGCCAGCAGCCTAGCCCCACAGGGAGCATCGTCGAACACTGAAGCTTTCTTT. Translation: CASSLAPQGASSNTEAFF.

Details on this clone: One junction end disagrees with the germline gene, perhaps due to a read error. CDR3: CASNEGNQPQHF. The CDR3 DNA sequence: TGTGCCAGCAATGAAGGAAATCAGCCCCAGCATTTT. The chain is built from TRBV2 and TRBJ1-5; D call uncertain. The CDR3 is made up of 12 amino acids. Germline CDR1 is SNHLY and CDR2 is FYNNEI.

The chain recombines TRBV18 with TRBJ1-6; D gene uncertain. The CDR3 runs 16 residues. Trimming shortened V by 4 bases and J by 0 bases, and 10 bases separated the two germline ends. CDR1 and CDR2 from the germline V gene are KGHSH and LQKENI. CDR3 sequence reads: CASSQDSSSYNSPLHF. In DNA, the CDR3 is TGTGCCAGCTCACAGGACTCGAGCTCCTATAATTCACCCCTCCACTTT.

This clone has just a few counts. V and J are TRBV27 and TRBJ1-2; 8 bases align to TRBD1. Trimming at V came to 6 bases and at J to 4 bases, leaving 1 base not matched to a gene. The germline V gene has CDR1 MNHEY and CDR2 SMNVEV (reference sequence). The CDR3 consists of 12 residues. The CDR3 is CASSDRGYGYTF. For the CDR3, the DNA is TGTGCCAGCAGCGACAGGGGCTATGGCTACACCTTC.

The chain recombines TRBV5-1 with TRBJ1-1; D unresolved. CDR3 length equals 11 residues. V lost 3 bases, J lost 4 bases, and 4 bases lay in between. CDR1 is SGHRS, CDR2 YFSETQ, per germline. The CDR3 sequence is CASSSATEAFF. CDR3 nucleotide sequence: TGCGCCAGCAGCTCCGCCACTGAAGCTTTCTTT. Together with reference TRBV5-1 and TRBJ1-1, the CDR3 gives the full variable domain: KAGVTQTPRYLIKTRGQQVTLSCSPISGHRSVSWYQQTPGQGLQFLFEYFSETQRNKGNFPGRFSGRQFSNSRSEMNVSTLELGDSALYLCASSSATEAFFGQGTRLTVV.

The V call is TRBV6-1, the J call TRBJ2-3; no definite D call. Trimming took off 7 bases at V and 2 bases at J, with 7 bases between the two ends. Germline loops: CDR1 MNHNS, CDR2 SASEGT. There are 12 residues in the CDR3. The CDR3 is CASTDPTDTQYF. Written as DNA, the CDR3 is TGTGCCAGCACGGATCCCACAGATACGCAGTATTTT.

The V call is TRBV27, the J call TRBJ1-6, with D hard to call. This CDR3 region has 12 residues. Trimming removed 7 bases from V and 3 bases from J, with 4 bases in between. Germline values: CDR1 MNHEY, CDR2 SMNVEV (reference sequence). CDR3 protein: CASTNYNSPLHF. The DNA of the CDR3 is TGTGCCAGCACCAACTATAATTCACCCCTCCACTTT.